This TCR beta chain was captured by sequencing in a study of cytomegalovirus exposure and HLA in healthy donors. The overall study: Within the Caucasian-associated ancestry cluster were 65% to 85% of the roughly 400 genotyped donors.

The CDR3 consists of 15 residues. Germline-derived CDR1 and CDR2 are SGHDT and YYEEEE. Trimming cost V 6 bases and J 5 bases; bases outside gene matches: 6. The PCR made use of 60 Vbeta and 13 Jbeta primers. Assay used: immunoSEQ multiplex PCR; TCRdb lists only in-frame clones, some missing. The profile shows some 160,000 clones, roughly 82% of them singletons. The sequence was obtained from a man aged 50 or older in good health and CMV-seropositive. Sequences were obtained from PBMCs. The chain carries TRBV5-6 and TRBJ2-1, with TRBD2 matching over 12 bases. The CDR3 DNA sequence: TGTGCCAGCAACTCACTAGCGGGGGGAGACAATGAGCAGTTCTTC. Translated: CASNSLAGGDNEQFF.